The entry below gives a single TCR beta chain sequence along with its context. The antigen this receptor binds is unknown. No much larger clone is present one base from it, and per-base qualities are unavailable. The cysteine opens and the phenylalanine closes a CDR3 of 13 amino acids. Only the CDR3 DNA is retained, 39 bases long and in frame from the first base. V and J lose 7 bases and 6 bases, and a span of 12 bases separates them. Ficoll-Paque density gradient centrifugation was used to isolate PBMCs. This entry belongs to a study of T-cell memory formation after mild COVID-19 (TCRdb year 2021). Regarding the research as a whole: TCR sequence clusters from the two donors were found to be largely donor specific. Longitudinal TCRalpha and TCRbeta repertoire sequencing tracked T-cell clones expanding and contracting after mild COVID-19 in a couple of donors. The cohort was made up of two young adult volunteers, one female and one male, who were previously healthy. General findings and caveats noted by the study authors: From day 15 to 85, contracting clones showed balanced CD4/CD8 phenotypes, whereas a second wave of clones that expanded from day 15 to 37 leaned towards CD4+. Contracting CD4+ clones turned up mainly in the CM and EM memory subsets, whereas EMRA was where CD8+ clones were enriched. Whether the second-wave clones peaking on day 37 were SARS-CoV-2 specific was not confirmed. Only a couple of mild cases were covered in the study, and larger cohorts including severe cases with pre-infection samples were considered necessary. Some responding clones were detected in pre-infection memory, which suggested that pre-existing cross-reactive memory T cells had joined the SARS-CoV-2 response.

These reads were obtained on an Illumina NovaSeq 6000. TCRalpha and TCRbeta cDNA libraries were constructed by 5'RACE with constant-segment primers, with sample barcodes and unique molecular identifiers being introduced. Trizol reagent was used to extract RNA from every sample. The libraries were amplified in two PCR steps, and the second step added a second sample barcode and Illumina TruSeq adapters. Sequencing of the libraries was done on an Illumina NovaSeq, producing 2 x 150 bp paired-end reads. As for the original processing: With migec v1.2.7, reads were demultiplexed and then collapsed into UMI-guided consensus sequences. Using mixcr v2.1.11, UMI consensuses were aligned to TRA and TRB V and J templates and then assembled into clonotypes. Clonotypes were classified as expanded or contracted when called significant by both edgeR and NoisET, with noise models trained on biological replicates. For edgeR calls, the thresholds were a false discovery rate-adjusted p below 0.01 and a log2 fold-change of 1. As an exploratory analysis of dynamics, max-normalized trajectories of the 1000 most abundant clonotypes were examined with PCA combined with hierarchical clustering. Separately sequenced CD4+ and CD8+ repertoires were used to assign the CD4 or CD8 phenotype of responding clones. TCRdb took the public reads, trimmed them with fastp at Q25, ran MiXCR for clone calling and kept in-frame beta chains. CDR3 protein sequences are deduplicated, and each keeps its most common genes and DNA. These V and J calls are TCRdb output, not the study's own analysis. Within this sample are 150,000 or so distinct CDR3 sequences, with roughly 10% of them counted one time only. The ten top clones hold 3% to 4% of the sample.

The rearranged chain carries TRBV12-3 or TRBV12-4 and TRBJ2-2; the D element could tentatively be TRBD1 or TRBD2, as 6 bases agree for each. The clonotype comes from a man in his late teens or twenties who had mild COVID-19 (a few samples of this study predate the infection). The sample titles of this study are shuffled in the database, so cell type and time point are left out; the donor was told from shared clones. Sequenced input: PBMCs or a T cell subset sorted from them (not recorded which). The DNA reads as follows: TGTGCCAGCATGGGGGCGGGGTCCGGGGAGCTGTTTTTT. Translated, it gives CASMGAGSGELFF.